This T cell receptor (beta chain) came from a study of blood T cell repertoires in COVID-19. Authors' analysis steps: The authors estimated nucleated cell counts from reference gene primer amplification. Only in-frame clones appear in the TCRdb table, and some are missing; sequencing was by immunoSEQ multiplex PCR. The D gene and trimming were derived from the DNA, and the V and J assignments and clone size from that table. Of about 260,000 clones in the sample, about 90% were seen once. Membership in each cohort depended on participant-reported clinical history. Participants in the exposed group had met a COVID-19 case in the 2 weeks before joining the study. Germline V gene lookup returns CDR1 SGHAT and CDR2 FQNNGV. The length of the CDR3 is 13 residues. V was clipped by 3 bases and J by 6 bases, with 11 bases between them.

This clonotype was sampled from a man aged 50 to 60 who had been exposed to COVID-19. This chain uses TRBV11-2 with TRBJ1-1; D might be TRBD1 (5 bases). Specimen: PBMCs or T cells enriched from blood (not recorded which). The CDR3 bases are TGTGCCAGCAGCTTCCCAGGGATTGCTGAAGCTTTCTTT. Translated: CASSFPGIAEAFF.